The TCR beta chain described here comes from a study of blood T cell repertoires in COVID-19. Study context: Samples representing acute and convalescent COVID-19 were sourced from the United States, Italy and Spain. T cells, B-cell-depleted T cells, or PBMCs provided the cDNA or gDNA that served as material.

The CDR3 length is 15 residues. V dropped 0 bases and J dropped 2 bases, with 11 bases sitting between them. The germline V gene encodes CDR1 SGDLS and CDR2 YYNGEE. Per the authors' pipeline: By means of reference gene primer amplification, nucleated cell counts were estimated. The method was immunoSEQ multiplex PCR; TCRdb's version includes in-frame clones alone and lacks a portion of them. V, J and clone size are those of that table, while D and trimming were read from the DNA. The table lists approximately 200,000 clones, 75% to 90% of them singletons. The origin of this receptor is a human donor with active or convalescent COVID-19. The donor label of this sample is uncertain. Sequencing input: peripheral blood. V usage is TRBV9 and J usage is TRBJ2-5; D is perhaps TRBD1 (5 bases). The CDR3 here is CASSVETETQETQYF. In DNA, the CDR3 is TGTGCCAGCAGCGTAGAGACAGAAACACAAGAGACCCAGTACTTC. Full variable domain (outside the CDR3, taken from reference TRBV9 and TRBJ2-5): DSGVTQTPKHLITATGQRVTLRCSPRSGDLSVYWYQQSLDQGLQFLIQYYNGEERAKGNILERFSAQQFPDLHSELNLSSLELGDSALYFCASSVETETQETQYFGPGTRLLVL.